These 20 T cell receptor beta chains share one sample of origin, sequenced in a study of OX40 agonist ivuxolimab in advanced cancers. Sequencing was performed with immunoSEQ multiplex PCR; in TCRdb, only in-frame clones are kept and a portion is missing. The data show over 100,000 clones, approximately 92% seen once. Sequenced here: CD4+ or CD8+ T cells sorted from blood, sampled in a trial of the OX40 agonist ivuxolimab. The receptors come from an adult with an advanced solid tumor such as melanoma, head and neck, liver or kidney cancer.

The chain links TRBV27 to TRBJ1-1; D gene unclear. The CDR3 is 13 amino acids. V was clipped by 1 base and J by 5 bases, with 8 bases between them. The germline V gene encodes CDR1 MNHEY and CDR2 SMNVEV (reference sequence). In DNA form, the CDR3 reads TGTGCCAGCAGTTTATATGGTTGGACTGAAGCTTTCTTT. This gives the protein CASSLYGWTEAFF.

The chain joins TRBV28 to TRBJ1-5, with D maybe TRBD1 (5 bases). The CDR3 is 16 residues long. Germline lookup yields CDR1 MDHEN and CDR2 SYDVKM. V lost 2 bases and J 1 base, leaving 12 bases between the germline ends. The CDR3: CASSLATVQSNQPQHF. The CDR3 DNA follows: TGTGCCAGCAGTTTAGCGACAGTCCAGAGCAATCAGCCCCAGCATTTT.

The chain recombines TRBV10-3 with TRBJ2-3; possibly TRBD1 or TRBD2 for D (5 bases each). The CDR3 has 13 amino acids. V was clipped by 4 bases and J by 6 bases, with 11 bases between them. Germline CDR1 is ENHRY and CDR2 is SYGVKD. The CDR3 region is CAISAGPRDTQYF. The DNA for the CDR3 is TGTGCCATCAGTGCGGGGCCACGTGATACGCAGTATTTT.

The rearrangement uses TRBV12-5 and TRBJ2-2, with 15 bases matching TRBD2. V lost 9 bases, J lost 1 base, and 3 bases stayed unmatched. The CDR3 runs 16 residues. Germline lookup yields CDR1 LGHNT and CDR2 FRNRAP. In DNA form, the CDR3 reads TGTGCTAGCCGGACTAGCGGGGGGGAGAACACCGGGGAGCTGTTTTTT. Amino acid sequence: CASRTSGGENTGELFF.

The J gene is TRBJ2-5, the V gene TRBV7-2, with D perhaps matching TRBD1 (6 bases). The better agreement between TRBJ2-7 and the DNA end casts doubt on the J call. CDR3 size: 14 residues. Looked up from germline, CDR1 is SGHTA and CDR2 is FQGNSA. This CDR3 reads CASSLRGSRYEQYF. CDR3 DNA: TGTGCCAGCAGCTTAAGGGGGAGCAGGTACGAGCAGTACTTC.

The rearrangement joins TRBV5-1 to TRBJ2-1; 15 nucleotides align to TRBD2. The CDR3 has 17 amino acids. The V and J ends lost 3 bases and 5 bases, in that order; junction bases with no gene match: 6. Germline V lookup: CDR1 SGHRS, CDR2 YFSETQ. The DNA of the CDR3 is TGCGCCAGCAGCTCCGGGACTAGCGGGAGGTTAGACAATGAGCAGTTCTTC. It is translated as CASSSGTSGRLDNEQFF.

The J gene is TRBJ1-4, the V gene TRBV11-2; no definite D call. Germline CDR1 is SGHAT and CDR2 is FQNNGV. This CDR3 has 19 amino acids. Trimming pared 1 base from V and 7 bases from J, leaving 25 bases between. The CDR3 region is CASSLGKGPPLGAFEKLFF. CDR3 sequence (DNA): TGTGCCAGCAGCTTAGGTAAGGGTCCTCCCCTTGGTGCCTTTGAAAAACTGTTTTTT.

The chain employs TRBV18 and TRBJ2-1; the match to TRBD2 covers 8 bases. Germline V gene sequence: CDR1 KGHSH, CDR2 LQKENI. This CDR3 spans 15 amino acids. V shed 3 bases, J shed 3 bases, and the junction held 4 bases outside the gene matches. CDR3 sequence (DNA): TGTGCCAGCTCACCGGGACTAGGGGACTACAATGAGCAGTTCTTC. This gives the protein CASSPGLGDYNEQFF.

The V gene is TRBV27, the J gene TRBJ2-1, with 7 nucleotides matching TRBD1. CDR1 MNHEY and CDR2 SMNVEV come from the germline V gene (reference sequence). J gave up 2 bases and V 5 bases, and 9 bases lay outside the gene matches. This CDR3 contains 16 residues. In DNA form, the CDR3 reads TGTGCCAGCAGTACGCGACAGGGTGGACCCTACAATGAGCAGTTCTTC. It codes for CASSTRQGGPYNEQFF.

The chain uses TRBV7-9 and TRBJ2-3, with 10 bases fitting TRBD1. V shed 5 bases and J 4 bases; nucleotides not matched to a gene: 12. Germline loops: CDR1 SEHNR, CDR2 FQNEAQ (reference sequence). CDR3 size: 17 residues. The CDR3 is CASSRPFRDRGPDTQYF. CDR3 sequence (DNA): TGTGCCAGCAGCCGGCCATTCCGGGACAGGGGTCCAGATACGCAGTATTTT.

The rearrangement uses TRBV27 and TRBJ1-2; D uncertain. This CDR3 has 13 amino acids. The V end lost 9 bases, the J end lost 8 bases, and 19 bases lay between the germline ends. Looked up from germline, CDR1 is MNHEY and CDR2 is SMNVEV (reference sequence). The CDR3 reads CASRAREWSGYTF. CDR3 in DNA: TGTGCCAGTAGAGCGCGGGAGTGGTCCGGCTACACCTTC.

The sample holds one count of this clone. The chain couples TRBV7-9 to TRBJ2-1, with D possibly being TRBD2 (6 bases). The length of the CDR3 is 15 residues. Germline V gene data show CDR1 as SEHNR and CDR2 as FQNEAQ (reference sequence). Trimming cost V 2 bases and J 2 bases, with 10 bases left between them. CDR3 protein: CASSLSAGTYNEQFF. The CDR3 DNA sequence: TGTGCCAGCAGCTTATCGGCGGGGACCTACAATGAGCAGTTCTTC.

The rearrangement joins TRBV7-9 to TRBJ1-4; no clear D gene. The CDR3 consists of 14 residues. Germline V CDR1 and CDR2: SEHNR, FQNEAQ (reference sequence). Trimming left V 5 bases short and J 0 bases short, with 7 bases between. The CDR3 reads CASSAFATNEKLFF. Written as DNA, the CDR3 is TGTGCCAGCAGCGCCTTTGCAACTAATGAAAAACTGTTTTTT.

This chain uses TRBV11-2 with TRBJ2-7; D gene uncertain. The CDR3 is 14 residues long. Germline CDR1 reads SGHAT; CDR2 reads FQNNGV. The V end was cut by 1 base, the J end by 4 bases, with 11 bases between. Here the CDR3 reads CASSLAGSKYEQYF. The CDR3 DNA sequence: TGTGCCAGCAGCTTAGCTGGGTCTAAATACGAGCAGTACTTC.

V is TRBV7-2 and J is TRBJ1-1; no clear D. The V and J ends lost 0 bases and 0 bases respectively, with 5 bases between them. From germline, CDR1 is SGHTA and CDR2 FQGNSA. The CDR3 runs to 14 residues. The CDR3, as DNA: TGTGCCAGCAGCTTAGCACAGCTGAACACTGAAGCTTTCTTT. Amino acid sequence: CASSLAQLNTEAFF.

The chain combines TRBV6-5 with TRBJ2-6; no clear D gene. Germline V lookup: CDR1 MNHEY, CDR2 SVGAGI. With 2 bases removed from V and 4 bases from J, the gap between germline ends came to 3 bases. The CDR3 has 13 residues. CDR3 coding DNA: TGTGCCAGCAGTTACCGGGGGGCCAACGTCCTGACTTTC. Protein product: CASSYRGANVLTF.

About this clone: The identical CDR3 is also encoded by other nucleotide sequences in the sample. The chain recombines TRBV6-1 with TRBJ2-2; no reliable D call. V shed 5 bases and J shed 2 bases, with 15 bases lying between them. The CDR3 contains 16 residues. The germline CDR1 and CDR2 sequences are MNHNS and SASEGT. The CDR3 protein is CASSQGRPLNTGELFF. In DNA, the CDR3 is TGTGCCAGCAGTCAAGGGCGGCCGTTAAACACCGGGGAGCTGTTTTTT.

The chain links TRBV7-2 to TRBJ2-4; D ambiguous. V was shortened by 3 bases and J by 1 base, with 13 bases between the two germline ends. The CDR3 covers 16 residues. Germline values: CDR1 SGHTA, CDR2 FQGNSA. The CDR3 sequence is CASSLTPSGAKNIQYF. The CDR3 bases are TGTGCCAGCAGCTTGACCCCTTCCGGGGCCAAAAACATTCAGTACTTC.

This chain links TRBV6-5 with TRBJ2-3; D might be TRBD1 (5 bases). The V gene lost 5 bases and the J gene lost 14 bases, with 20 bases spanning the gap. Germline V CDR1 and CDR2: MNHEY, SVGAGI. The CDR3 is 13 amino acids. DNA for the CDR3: TGTGCCAGCAGTCCCAACCAGGGTCTGGAGCGGTATTTT. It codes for CASSPNQGLERYF.

CDR3 in amino acids: CASSRPRAGGVETEAFF. CDR3 nucleotides: TGCGCCAGCAGCCGCCCCAGGGCAGGGGGCGTCGAAACTGAAGCTTTCTTT. The V and J genes are TRBV5-1 and TRBJ1-1; 8 positions agree with TRBD1. This CDR3 spans 17 amino acids. Germline values: CDR1 SGHRS, CDR2 YFSETQ. V shed 4 bases and J 5 bases; nucleotides not matched to a gene: 16.